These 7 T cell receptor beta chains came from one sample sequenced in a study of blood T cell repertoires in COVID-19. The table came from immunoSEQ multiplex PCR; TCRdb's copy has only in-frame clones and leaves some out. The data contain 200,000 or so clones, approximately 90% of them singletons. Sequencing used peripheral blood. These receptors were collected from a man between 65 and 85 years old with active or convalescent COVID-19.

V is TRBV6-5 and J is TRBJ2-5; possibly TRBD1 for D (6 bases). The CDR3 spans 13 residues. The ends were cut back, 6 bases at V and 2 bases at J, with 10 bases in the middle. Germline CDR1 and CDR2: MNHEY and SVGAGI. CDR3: CASRVGQQETQYF. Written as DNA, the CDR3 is TGTGCCAGCAGGGTTGGACAGCAAGAGACCCAGTACTTC.

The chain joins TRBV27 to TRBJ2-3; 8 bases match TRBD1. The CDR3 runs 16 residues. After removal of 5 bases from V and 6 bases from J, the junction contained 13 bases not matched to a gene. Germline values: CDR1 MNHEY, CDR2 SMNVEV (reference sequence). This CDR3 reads CASSTRQGKSVDTQYF. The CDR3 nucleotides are TGTGCCAGCAGTACCCGACAGGGGAAGAGTGTCGATACGCAGTATTTT.

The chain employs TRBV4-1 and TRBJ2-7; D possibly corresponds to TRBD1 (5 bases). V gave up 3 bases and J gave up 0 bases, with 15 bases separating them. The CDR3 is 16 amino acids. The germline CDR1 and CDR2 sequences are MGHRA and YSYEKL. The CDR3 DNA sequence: TGCGCCAGCAGCCACCTGACAGTTCCGAGCTCCTACGAGCAGTACTTC. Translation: CASSHLTVPSSYEQYF.

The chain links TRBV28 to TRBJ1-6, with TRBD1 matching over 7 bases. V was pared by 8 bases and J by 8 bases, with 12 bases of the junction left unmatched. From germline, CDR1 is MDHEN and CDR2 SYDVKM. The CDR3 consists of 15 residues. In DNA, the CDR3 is TGTGCCAGCGTAGGGCCCGGGACAGCCTATTCACCCCTCCACTTT. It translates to CASVGPGTAYSPLHF.

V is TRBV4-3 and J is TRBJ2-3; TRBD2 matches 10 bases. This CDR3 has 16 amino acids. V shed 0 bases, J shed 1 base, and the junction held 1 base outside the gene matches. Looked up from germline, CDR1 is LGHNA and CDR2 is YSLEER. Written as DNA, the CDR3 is TGCGCCAGCAGCCAAGACCTAGCGGGGGGCACAGATACGCAGTATTTT. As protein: CASSQDLAGGTDTQYF.

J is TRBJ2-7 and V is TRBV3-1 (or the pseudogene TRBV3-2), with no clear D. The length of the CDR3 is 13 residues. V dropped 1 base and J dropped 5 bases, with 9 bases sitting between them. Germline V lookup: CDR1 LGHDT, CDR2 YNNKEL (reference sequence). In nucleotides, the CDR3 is TGTGCCAGCAGCCAAGGGGTGAGCGACGAGCAGTACTTC. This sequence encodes CASSQGVSDEQYF.

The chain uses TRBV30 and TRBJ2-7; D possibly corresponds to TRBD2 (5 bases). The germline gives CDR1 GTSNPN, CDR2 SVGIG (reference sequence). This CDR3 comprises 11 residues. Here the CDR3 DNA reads TGTGCCTGGAGTGACCTAGCCTCCCCCCACGTC. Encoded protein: CAWSDLASPHV.